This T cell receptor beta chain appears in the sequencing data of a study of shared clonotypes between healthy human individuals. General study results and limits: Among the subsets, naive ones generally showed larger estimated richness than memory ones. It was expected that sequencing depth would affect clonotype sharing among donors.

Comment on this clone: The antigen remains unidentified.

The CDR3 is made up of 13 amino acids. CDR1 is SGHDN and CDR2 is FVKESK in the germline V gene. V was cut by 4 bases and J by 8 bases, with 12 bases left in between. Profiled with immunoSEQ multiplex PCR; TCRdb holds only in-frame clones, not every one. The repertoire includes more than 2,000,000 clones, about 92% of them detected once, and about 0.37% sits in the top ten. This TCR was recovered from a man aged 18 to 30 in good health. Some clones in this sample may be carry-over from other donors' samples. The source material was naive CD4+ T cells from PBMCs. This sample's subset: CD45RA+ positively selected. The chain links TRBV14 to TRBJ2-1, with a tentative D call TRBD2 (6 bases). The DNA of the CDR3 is TGTGCCAGCAGCCCGGGACTTCCCGATGAGCAGTTCTTC. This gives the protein CASSPGLPDEQFF.